The 23 T cell receptor beta chains in this list originate from one sample, sequenced in a study of patients and donors after allogeneic stem cell transplantation. TCRdb passed the RT-PCR reads through MiXCR, listing each CDR3 protein once. The profile shows roughly 40,000 distinct CDR3 sequences, roughly 30% of them singletons. Sequences were obtained from blood, either unsorted or a sorted T cell fraction (not recorded which). The receptor set was obtained from a human donor who was either an allogeneic HSCT recipient or a stem cell or donor lymphocyte infusion donor (not recorded which). It is not recorded whose cells these are; they may come from a transplant donor.

The table lists this clonotype with a few counts. The chain combines TRBV29-1 with TRBJ1-1; D is undetermined. The CDR3 covers 13 residues. V was trimmed by 4 bases and J by 6 bases, leaving 15 bases between them. Germline-derived CDR1 and CDR2 are SQVTM and ANQGSEA. The CDR3 DNA is TGCAGCGTTGGGTCGCAGCTAGACGCTGAAGCTTTCTTT. Translation: CSVGSQLDAEAFF.

For this clonotype: This may be a read error, as it is one base from a much larger clone. The genes are TRBV6-2 or TRBV6-3 and TRBJ1-5; 8 bases align to TRBD1. This CDR3 has 14 residues. Germline V CDR1 and CDR2: MNHEY, SVGEGT. The CDR3 loop reads CASSQGAGNQPHHF. CDR3 nucleotides: TGTGCCAGCAGCCAGGGGGCGGGCAATCAGCCCCATCATTTT.

This clonotype turned up a few times. This chain uses TRBV7-9 with TRBJ1-1; D is ambiguous. The germline V gene encodes CDR1 SEHNR and CDR2 FQNEAQ (reference sequence). V gave up 3 bases and J gave up 1 base, with 6 bases separating them. This CDR3 comprises 13 residues. This CDR3 reads CASSFWGNTEAFF. The CDR3 DNA reads as TGTGCCAGCAGCTTTTGGGGGAACACTGAAGCTTTCTTT.

The V call is TRBV12-3 or TRBV12-4, the J call TRBJ1-5; a weak D match, TRBD1 (5 bases). V shed 3 bases and J shed 0 bases, with 9 bases lying between them. This CDR3 has 15 amino acids. The CDR3 nucleotides read TGTGCCAGCAGTTTTGGGGCGAATAGCAATCAGCCCCAGCATTTT. The encoded protein is CASSFGANSNQPQHF.

V usage is TRBV4-3 and J usage is TRBJ2-5, with 8 bases identical to TRBD2. J gave up 0 bases and V 0 bases, and 6 bases lay outside the gene matches. Per germline, CDR1 LGHNA and CDR2 YSLEER. This CDR3 region has 17 residues. CDR3 residues: CASSQDWASGYQETQYF. The DNA for the CDR3 is TGCGCCAGCAGCCAAGATTGGGCTAGCGGGTACCAAGAGACCCAGTACTTC.

This clonotype was picked up a small number of times. The chain carries TRBV20-1 and TRBJ1-6, with D unresolved. Trimming left V 3 bases short and J 8 bases short, with 8 bases between. The CDR3 contains 12 residues. Germline V lookup: CDR1 DFQATT, CDR2 SNEGSKA (reference sequence). CDR3 in DNA: TGCAGTGCTAGGGCCCTTGATTCACCCCTCCACTTT. It specifies CSARALDSPLHF.

This clonotype was detected ten times or more. V usage is TRBV6-5 and J usage is TRBJ1-5; 8 bases match TRBD1. Unmatched junction bases numbered 9, after V lost 6 bases and J lost 2 bases. This CDR3 comprises 16 residues. In germline, CDR1 is MNHEY, CDR2 SVGAGI. The CDR3 loop is CASSKAGQGGNQPQHF. The CDR3 DNA is TGTGCCAGCAGCAAAGCCGGACAGGGTGGCAATCAGCCCCAGCATTTT.

The rearrangement uses TRBV28 and TRBJ2-7, with TRBD1 matching 9 bases. The length of the CDR3 is 17 residues. Per germline, CDR1 MDHEN and CDR2 SYDVKM. Trimming took 6 bases from V and 1 from J; bases not matched to a gene: 13. The CDR3 nucleotides are TGTGCCAGCAGGCCGGGACAGGGATGGAAGAGGTCCTACGAGCAGTACTTC. It encodes CASRPGQGWKRSYEQYF.

The chain combines TRBV7-2 with TRBJ2-7, with D perhaps TRBD1 or TRBD2 (5 bases each). Germline V lookup: CDR1 SGHTA, CDR2 FQGNSA. Trimming took off 2 bases at V and 0 bases at J, with 11 bases between the two ends. This CDR3 contains 15 residues. CDR3 sequence: CASSLTGPSSYEQYF. The CDR3 DNA sequence: TGTGCCAGCAGCTTAACGGGACCCAGCTCCTACGAGCAGTACTTC.

This chain's CDR3 is CASSPLGVGETQYF. The CDR3 DNA reads TGTGCCAGCTCACCGCTAGGGGTGGGCGAGACCCAGTACTTC. The J gene is TRBJ2-5, the V gene TRBV18; the D gene is possibly TRBD1 (5 bases). The CDR3 consists of 14 residues. Germline V CDR1 and CDR2: KGHSH, LQKENI. V was cut by 3 bases and J by 5 bases, with 13 bases left in between.

This clonotype was recorded many times. The chain joins TRBV18 to TRBJ1-5; possible D gene TRBD1, 5 bases. CDR3 length equals 15 residues. The germline CDR1 and CDR2 sequences are KGHSH and LQKENI. The ends were cut back, 3 bases at V and 10 bases at J, with 19 bases in the middle. The CDR3 nucleotides are TGTGCCAGCTCACCGCAGGGAGGGACCCTCTATCCCCAGCATTTT. Protein product: CASSPQGGTLYPQHF.

The chain links TRBV5-1 to TRBJ1-5; D perhaps matches TRBD1 (5 bases). V lost 0 bases and J lost 6, with 16 bases in between. The CDR3 has 16 amino acids. Germline V gives CDR1 SGHRS, CDR2 YFSETQ. The CDR3 is CASSLGPKGASQPQHF. CDR3 DNA sequence: TGCGCCAGCAGCTTGGGCCCGAAAGGGGCCAGTCAGCCCCAGCATTTT.

V usage is TRBV12-3 or TRBV12-4 and J usage is TRBJ2-7; no reliable D call. The CDR3 length is 15 residues. V was cut by 3 bases and J by 4 bases, with 16 bases left in between. CDR3 coding DNA: TGTGCCAGCAGTTTTATCCTACCTTGGGGATACGAGCAGTACTTC. Amino acid sequence: CASSFILPWGYEQYF.

The CDR3 DNA reads TGCAGTGCTAACTCTTTGCGGGGTTACAATGAGCAGTTCTTC. It is translated as CSANSLRGYNEQFF. The chain carries TRBV20-1 and TRBJ2-1, with a weak D call TRBD2 (6 bases). Trimming took 4 bases from V and 4 from J, leaving 14 bases between them. The CDR3 contains 14 residues. Germline values: CDR1 DFQATT, CDR2 SNEGSKA (reference sequence).

The chain joins TRBV6-5 to TRBJ2-5; tentative D call: TRBD2 (6 bases). CDR3 length: 11 amino acids. Trimming removed 6 bases from V and 4 bases from J, with 6 bases in between. Looked up from germline, CDR1 is MNHEY and CDR2 is SVGAGI. CDR3 in DNA: TGTGCCAGCAGGGAGGGAGAGACCCAGTACTTC. Protein: CASREGETQYF.

There are a few counts of this clonotype. This chain connects TRBV20-1 to TRBJ2-1, with a tentative D call TRBD2 (5 bases). Germline values: CDR1 DFQATT, CDR2 SNEGSKA (reference sequence). The CDR3 is made up of 15 amino acids. Trimming cost V 3 bases and J 4 bases, with 16 bases left between them. The CDR3 here is CSASPDSRRYNEQFF. In DNA form, the CDR3 reads TGCAGTGCTAGCCCCGACTCCAGGAGGTACAATGAGCAGTTCTTC.

J is TRBJ2-7 and V is TRBV10-3; D might be TRBD2 (5 bases). Trimming cost V 8 bases and J 4 bases, with 9 bases left between them. The CDR3 contains 11 residues. The germline CDR1 and CDR2 sequences are ENHRY and SYGVKD. The CDR3 DNA sequence: TGTGCCATCCGGGAAGGTTACGAGCAGTACTTC. Amino acids: CAIREGYEQYF.

This clonotype was counted only a few times. The CDR3 here is CASSVGVHQETQYF. For the CDR3, the DNA is TGTGCCAGCAGCGTGGGGGTCCACCAAGAGACCCAGTACTTC. The chain is built from TRBV9 and TRBJ2-5; D could derive from TRBD1 or TRBD2 (5 bases each). CDR1 is SGDLS and CDR2 is YYNGEE in the germline V gene. The V and J ends lost 2 bases and 0 bases respectively, with 8 bases between them. This CDR3 region has 14 residues.

The V gene is TRBV20-1, the J gene TRBJ2-7; D tentatively fits TRBD1 or TRBD2 (5 bases each). The V and J ends lost 6 bases and 3 bases respectively, with 12 bases between them. Per germline, CDR1 DFQATT and CDR2 SNEGSKA (reference sequence). This CDR3 has 12 residues. CDR3 sequence (DNA): TGCAGTGCCCTCCAGGGAGTCTACGAGCAGTACTTC. As protein: CSALQGVYEQYF.

This clonotype was seen a few times. The chain carries TRBV14 and TRBJ1-6; D is undetermined. V was shortened by 3 bases and J by 13 bases, with 13 bases between the two germline ends. Per germline, CDR1 SGHDN and CDR2 FVKESK. The CDR3 runs to 13 residues. This CDR3 reads CASSQNTPRPLHF. The CDR3 region has the DNA TGTGCCAGCAGCCAGAACACCCCGCGGCCCCTCCACTTT.

In this sample, this clonotype turned up a few times. V gene TRBV6-2 or TRBV6-3 combines with J gene TRBJ2-7; D is perhaps TRBD2 (5 bases). The V gene's germline CDR1 is MNHEY and CDR2 SVGEGT. Trimming pared 7 bases from V and 5 bases from J, leaving 18 bases between. There are 14 residues in the CDR3. The CDR3, as DNA: TGTGCCAGCAAGGAGAGGACTCTGTTGAACGAGCAGTACTTC. Protein product: CASKERTLLNEQYF.

V is TRBV12-3 or TRBV12-4 and J is TRBJ2-3; 7 bases match TRBD1. V was pared by 5 bases and J by 0 bases, with 2 bases of the junction left unmatched. This CDR3 contains 14 residues. The CDR3: CASSRTGSTDTQYF. In nucleotides, the CDR3 is TGTGCCAGCAGTCGGACAGGCAGCACAGATACGCAGTATTTT.

This clonotype was counted between two and nine times. The rearrangement uses TRBV6-6 and TRBJ1-5, with D perhaps matching TRBD1 (6 bases). In germline, CDR1 is MNHNY, CDR2 SVGAGI (reference sequence). Trimming left V 6 bases short and J 0 bases short, with 18 bases between. The CDR3 length is 17 residues. The CDR3 DNA reads as TGTGCCAGCAGCGTGGCCTCTGCGACAGGTAGCAATCAGCCCCAGCATTTT. This sequence encodes CASSVASATGSNQPQHF.